Reported below is one T cell receptor beta chain. Original processing methods: Amplifying reference gene primers gave estimates of nucleated cell counts. Sequencing was performed with immunoSEQ multiplex PCR; in TCRdb, only in-frame clones are kept and a portion is missing. The DNA was the basis for D and trimming; V, J and clone size are from that table. The sample has around 130,000 clones, just under 85% seen once; the top ten hold roughly 13%. This record belongs to a study of blood T cell repertoires in COVID-19. The wider study: Sources were T cells, B-cell-depleted T cells, or PBMCs; the material itself was cDNA or gDNA.

Germline CDR1 reads MGHRA; CDR2 reads YSYEKL. V dropped 4 bases and J dropped 2; count of bases not matched to a gene: 9. The CDR3 covers 16 residues. The clonotype was recovered from a human donor in a cohort sampled during active COVID-19. The sample taken for sequencing was peripheral blood. The J gene is TRBJ2-7, the V gene TRBV4-1; 9 bases are shared with TRBD1. This chain's CDR3 is CASSPKPRQGAYEQYF. Written as DNA, the CDR3 is TGCGCCAGCAGCCCAAAACCGAGACAGGGGGCCTACGAGCAGTACTTC.